The 10 T cell receptor beta chains in this list originate from one sample, sequenced in a study of T cell responses to AZD1222 COVID-19 vaccine. Only in-frame clones appear in the TCRdb table, and some are missing; sequencing was by immunoSEQ multiplex PCR. The data contain 200,000 or so clones, around 90% of them seen just once; the ten biggest clones take up roughly 0.99%. The sample was peripheral blood, taken on day 0 of AZD1222 vaccination. These TCRs come from an adult in good health.

The V and J genes are TRBV19 and TRBJ2-1; the D call may be TRBD1 or TRBD2 (5 bases each). Germline CDR1 and CDR2: LNHDA and SQIVND (reference sequence). The CDR3 is 18 residues long. Trimming removed 3 bases at V and 8 bases at J, with 26 bases between. The CDR3 loop is CASSMSRAADGHGDEQFF. CDR3 bases: TGTGCCAGTAGTATGTCTCGCGCCGCGGACGGACACGGGGATGAGCAGTTCTTC.

The V call is TRBV2, the J call TRBJ1-1; D gene uncertain. CDR1 is SNHLY and CDR2 is FYNNEI in the germline V gene. This CDR3 spans 13 amino acids. The V end lost 2 bases, the J end lost 5 bases, and 9 bases lay between the germline ends. CDR3 sequence: CASSELPRTEAFF. The CDR3 nucleotides read TGTGCCAGCAGTGAATTACCGAGAACTGAAGCTTTCTTT. Full variable domain (remainder filled in from reference TRBV2 and TRBJ1-1): EPEVTQTPSHQVTQMGQEVILRCVPISNHLYFYWYRQILGQKVEFLVSFYNNEISEKSEIFDDQFSVERPDGSNFTLKIRSTKLEDSAMYFCASSELPRTEAFFGQGTRLTVV.

V usage is TRBV5-1 and J usage is TRBJ1-1; no clear D. Germline V gene lookup returns CDR1 SGHRS and CDR2 YFSETQ. Between the trimmed V and J ends, which lost 4 bases and 0 bases, there was a span of 16 bases. The CDR3 covers 16 residues. CDR3 protein: CASSTEATTLNTEAFF. The CDR3 region has the DNA TGCGCCAGCAGCACAGAGGCGACGACACTGAACACTGAAGCTTTCTTT.

This sequence joins TRBV2 and TRBJ2-5; D is possibly TRBD1 (5 bases). Per germline, CDR1 SNHLY and CDR2 FYNNEI. V was cut by 10 bases and J by 2 bases, with 11 bases left in between. This CDR3 spans 12 amino acids. The chain's CDR3 is CAIAGQQETQYF. The DNA of the CDR3 is TGTGCCATCGCAGGGCAACAAGAGACCCAGTACTTC.

This chain uses TRBV7-9 with TRBJ2-4, with D perhaps matching TRBD1 or TRBD2 (6 bases each). Trimming removed 0 bases from V and 5 bases from J, with 14 bases in between. CDR3 length: 16 residues. From germline, CDR1 is SEHNR and CDR2 FQNEAQ (reference sequence). CDR3 nucleotides: TGTGCCAGCAGCTTAGCGCAAGGGGGGCTCGAAAACATTCAGTACTTC. This translates into CASSLAQGGLENIQYF.

The rearrangement joins TRBV5-4 to TRBJ1-1; tentatively, D is TRBD1 (6 bases). V shed 4 bases and J shed 5 bases, with 18 bases lying between them. The CDR3 is 15 residues long. Per germline, CDR1 SGHNT and CDR2 YYREEE (reference sequence). CDR3 nucleotides: TGTGCCAGCAGCACTGGGGGGGGGCTGGGGACTGAAGCTTTCTTT. This codes for CASSTGGGLGTEAFF.

The V gene is TRBV2, the J gene TRBJ1-2; TRBD1 aligns across 8 bases. V shed 4 bases and J 4 bases; nucleotides not matched to a gene: 14. Germline CDR1 and CDR2: SNHLY and FYNNEI. This CDR3 has 17 amino acids. The CDR3 sequence: CASSGNPKTGAGYGYTF. CDR3 in DNA: TGTGCCAGCAGTGGCAATCCAAAGACAGGGGCTGGCTATGGCTACACCTTC. Together with reference TRBV2 and TRBJ1-2, the CDR3 gives the full variable domain: EPEVTQTPSHQVTQMGQEVILRCVPISNHLYFYWYRQILGQKVEFLVSFYNNEISEKSEIFDDQFSVERPDGSNFTLKIRSTKLEDSAMYFCASSGNPKTGAGYGYTFGSGTRLTVV.

The V and J genes are TRBV7-8 and TRBJ2-7; 8 bases agree with TRBD2. In germline, CDR1 is SGHVS, CDR2 FQNEAQ. The CDR3 is 16 residues long. Losses at the gene ends were 5 bases for V and 0 bases for J; bases not matched to a gene: 9. In DNA, the CDR3 is TGTGCCAGCAGCCCGGGGGGGGCGGACGACTCCTACGAGCAGTACTTC. Translated: CASSPGGADDSYEQYF.

This chain connects TRBV4-2 to TRBJ2-5; TRBD1 might be the D (6 bases). Trimming left V 0 bases short and J 5 bases short, with 10 bases between. CDR1 and CDR2 from the germline V gene are LGHNA and YNFKEQ. The CDR3 has 14 amino acids. The CDR3 DNA sequence: TGTGCCAGCAGCCAAGACAGGGGTGATGAGACCCAGTACTTC. Protein product: CASSQDRGDETQYF.

V is TRBV13 and J is TRBJ2-7; 9 bases fit TRBD1. V was clipped by 5 bases and J by 3 bases; unmatched bases: 5. CDR1 is PRHDT and CDR2 is FYEKMQ in the germline V gene (reference sequence). This CDR3 has 14 amino acids. CDR3 sequence reads: CASSIWTGDYEQYF. CDR3 nucleotide sequence: TGTGCCAGCAGCATCTGGACAGGGGACTACGAGCAGTACTTC. Supplemented by reference TRBV13 and TRBJ2-7, the full variable domain reads AAGVIQSPRHLIKEKRETATLKCYPIPRHDTVYWYQQGPGQDPQFLISFYEKMQSDKGSIPDRFSAQQFSDYHSELNMSSLELGDSALYFCASSIWTGDYEQYFGPGTRLTVT.